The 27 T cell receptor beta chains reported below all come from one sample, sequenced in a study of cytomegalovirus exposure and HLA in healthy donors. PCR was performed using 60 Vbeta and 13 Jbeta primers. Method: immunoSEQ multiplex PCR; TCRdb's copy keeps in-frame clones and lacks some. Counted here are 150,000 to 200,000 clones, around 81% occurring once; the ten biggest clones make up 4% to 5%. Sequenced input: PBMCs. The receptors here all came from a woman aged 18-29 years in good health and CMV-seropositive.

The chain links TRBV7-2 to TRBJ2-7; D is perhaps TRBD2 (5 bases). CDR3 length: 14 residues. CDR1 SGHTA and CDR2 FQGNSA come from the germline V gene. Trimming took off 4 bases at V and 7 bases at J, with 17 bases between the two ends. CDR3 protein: CASSSLDGSQEQYF. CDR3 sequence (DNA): TGTGCCAGCAGCTCCCTTGATGGGAGCCAGGAGCAGTACTTC. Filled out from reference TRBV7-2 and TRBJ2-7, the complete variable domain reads GAGVSQSPSNKVTEKGKDVELRCDPISGHTALYWYRQSLGQGLEFLIYFQGNSAPDKSGLPSDRFSAERTGGSVSTLTIQRTQQEDSAVYLCASSSLDGSQEQYFGPGTRLTVT.

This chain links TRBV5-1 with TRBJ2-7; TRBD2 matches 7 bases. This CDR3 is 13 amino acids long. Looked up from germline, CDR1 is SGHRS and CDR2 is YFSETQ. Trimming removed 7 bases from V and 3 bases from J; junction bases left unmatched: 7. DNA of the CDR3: TGCGCCAGCCCGGTGGGGGGGAACTACGAGCAGTACTTC. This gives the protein CASPVGGNYEQYF.

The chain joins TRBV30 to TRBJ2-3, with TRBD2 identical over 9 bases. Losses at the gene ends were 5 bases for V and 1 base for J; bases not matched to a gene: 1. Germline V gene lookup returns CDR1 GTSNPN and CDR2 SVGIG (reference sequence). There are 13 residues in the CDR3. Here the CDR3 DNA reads TGTGCCTGGGCTAGCGGGGGCACAGATACGCAGTATTTT. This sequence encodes CAWASGGTDTQYF.

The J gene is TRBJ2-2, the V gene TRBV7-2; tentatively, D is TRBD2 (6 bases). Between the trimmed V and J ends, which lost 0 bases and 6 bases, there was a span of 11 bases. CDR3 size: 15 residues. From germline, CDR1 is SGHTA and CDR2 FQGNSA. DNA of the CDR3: TGTGCCAGCAGCTTAGCGGGGGGTCGGCCCGGGGAGCTGTTTTTT. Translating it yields CASSLAGGRPGELFF.

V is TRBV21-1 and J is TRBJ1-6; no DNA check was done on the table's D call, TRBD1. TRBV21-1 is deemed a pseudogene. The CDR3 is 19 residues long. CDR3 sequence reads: CASSKGWLGQGGDNSPLHF. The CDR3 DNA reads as TGTGCCAGCAGCAAAGGATGGCTGGGACAGGGAGGAGATAATTCACCCCTCCACTTT.

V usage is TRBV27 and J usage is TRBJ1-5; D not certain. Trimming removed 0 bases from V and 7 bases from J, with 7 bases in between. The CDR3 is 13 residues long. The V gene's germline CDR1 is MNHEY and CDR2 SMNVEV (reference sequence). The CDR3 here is CASSLSGGQPQHF. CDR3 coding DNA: TGTGCCAGCAGTTTATCCGGAGGACAGCCCCAGCATTTT.

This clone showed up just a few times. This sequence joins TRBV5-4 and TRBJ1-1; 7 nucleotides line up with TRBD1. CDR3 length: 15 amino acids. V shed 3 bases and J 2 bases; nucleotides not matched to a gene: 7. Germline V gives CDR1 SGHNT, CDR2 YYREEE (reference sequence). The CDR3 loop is CASSSRDRDNTEAFF. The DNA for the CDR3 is TGTGCCAGCAGCTCTAGGGACAGAGACAACACTGAAGCTTTCTTT.

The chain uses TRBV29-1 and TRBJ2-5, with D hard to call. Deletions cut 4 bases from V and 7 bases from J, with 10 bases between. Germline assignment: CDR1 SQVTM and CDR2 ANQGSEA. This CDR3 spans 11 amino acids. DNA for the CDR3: TGCAGCGTTGCGGAGCTGTCGACCCAGTACTTC. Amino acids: CSVAELSTQYF. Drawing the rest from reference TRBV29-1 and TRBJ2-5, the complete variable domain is SAVISQKPSRDICQRGTSLTIQCQVDSQVTMMFWYRQQPGQSLTLIATANQGSEATYESGFVIDKFPISRPNLTFSTLTVSNMSPEDSSIYLCSVAELSTQYFGPGTRLLVL.

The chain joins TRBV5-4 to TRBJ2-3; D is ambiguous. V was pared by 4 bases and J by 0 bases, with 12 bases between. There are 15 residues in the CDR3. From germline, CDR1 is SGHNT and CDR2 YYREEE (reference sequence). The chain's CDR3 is CASSPRSESTDTQYF. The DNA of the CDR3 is TGTGCCAGCAGCCCCCGAAGCGAGAGCACAGATACGCAGTATTTT.

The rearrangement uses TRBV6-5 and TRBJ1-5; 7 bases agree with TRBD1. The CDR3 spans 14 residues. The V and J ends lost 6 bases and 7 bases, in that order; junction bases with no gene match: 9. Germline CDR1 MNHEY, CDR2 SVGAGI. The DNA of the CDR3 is TGTGCCAGCAGCAGAGACAGGGCGAGACAGCCCCAGCATTTT. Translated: CASSRDRARQPQHF.

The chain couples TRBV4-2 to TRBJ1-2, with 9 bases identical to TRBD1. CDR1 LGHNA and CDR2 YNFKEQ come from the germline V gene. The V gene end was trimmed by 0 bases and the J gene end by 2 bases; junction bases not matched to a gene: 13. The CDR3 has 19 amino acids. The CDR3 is CASSQDTGQGSPLNYGYTF. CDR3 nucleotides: TGTGCCAGCAGCCAAGATACTGGACAGGGGTCCCCGCTAAACTATGGCTACACCTTC.

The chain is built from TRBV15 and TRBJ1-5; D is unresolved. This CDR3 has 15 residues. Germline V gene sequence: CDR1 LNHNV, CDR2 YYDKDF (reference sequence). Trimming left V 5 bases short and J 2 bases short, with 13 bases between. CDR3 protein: CATSPAWVGNQPQHF. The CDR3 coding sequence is TGTGCCACCAGCCCAGCGTGGGTTGGCAATCAGCCCCAGCATTTT.

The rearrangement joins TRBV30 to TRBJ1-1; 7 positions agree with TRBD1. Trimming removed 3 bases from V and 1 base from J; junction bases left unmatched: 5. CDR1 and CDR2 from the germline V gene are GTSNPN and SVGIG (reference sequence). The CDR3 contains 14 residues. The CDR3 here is CAWRTGPGNTEAFF. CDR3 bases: TGTGCCTGGAGGACAGGGCCGGGGAACACTGAAGCTTTCTTT.

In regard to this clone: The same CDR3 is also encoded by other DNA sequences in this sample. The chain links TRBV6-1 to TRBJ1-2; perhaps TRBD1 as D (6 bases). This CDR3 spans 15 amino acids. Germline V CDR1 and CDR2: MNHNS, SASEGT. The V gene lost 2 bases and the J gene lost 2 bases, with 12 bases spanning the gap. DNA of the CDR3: TGTGCCAGCAGTGAATACCAGGGGACAAACTATGGCTACACCTTC. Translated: CASSEYQGTNYGYTF.

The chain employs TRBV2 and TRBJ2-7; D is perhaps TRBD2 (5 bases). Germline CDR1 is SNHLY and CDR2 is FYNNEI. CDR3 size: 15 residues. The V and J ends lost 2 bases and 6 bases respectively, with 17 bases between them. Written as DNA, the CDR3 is TGTGCCAGCAGTGAACCCCGAGGGTCTACGGCCGAGCAGTACTTC. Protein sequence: CASSEPRGSTAEQYF.

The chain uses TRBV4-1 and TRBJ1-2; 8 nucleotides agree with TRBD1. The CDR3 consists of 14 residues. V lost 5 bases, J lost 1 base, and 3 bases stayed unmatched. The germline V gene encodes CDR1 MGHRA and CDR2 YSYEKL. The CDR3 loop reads CASSYDRGNYGYTF. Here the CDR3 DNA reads TGCGCCAGCAGCTACGACAGGGGTAACTATGGCTACACCTTC.

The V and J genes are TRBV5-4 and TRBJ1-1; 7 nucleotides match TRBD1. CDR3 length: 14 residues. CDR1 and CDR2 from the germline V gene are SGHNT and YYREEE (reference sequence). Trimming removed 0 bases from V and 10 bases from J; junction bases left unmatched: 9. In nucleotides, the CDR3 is TGTGCCAGCAGCTTGGGAGCAGGGGGTAGTGGAGCTTTCTTT. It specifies CASSLGAGGSGAFF. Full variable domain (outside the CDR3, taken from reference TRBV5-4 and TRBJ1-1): ETGVTQSPTHLIKTRGQQVTLRCSSQSGHNTVSWYQQALGQGPQFIFQYYREEENGRGNFPPRFSGLQFPNYSSELNVNALELDDSALYLCASSLGAGGSGAFFGQGTRLTVV.

The CDR3 DNA sequence: TGTGCCAGCAGTTTGAGCGGGGGGGCGAGAGAGACCCAGTACTTC. Translation gives CASSLSGGARETQYF. This rearrangement joins TRBV28 to TRBJ2-5; 10 bases map to TRBD2. Germline lookup yields CDR1 MDHEN and CDR2 SYDVKM. V trimming: 3 bases; J trimming: 4 bases; junction bases outside the gene matches: 5. The CDR3 spans 15 residues. Full variable domain (rest looked up from reference TRBV28 and TRBJ2-5): DVKVTQSSRYLVKRTGEKVFLECVQDMDHENMFWYRQDPGLGLRLIYFSYDVKMKEKGDIPEGYSVSREKKERFSLILESASTNQTSMYLCASSLSGGARETQYFGPGTRLLVL.

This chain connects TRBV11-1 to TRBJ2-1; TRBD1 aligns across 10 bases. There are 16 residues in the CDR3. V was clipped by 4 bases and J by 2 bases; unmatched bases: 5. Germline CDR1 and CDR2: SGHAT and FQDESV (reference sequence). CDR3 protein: CASSSGGTGAYNEQFF. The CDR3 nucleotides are TGTGCCAGCAGCTCGGGCGGGACAGGGGCCTACAATGAGCAGTTCTTC.

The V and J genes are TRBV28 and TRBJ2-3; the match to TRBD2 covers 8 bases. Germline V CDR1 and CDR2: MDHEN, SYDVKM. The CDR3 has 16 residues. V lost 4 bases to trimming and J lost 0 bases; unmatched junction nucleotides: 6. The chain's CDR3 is CASSSPSGGSTDTQYF. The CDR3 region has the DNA TGTGCCAGCAGTTCGCCGAGCGGGGGTAGCACAGATACGCAGTATTTT.

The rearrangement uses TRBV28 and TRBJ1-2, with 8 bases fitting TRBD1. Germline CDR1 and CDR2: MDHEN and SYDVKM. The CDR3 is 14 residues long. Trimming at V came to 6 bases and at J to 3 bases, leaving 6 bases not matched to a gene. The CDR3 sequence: CASSYGQGHYGYTF. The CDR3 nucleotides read TGTGCCAGCAGCTACGGACAGGGACACTATGGCTACACCTTC.

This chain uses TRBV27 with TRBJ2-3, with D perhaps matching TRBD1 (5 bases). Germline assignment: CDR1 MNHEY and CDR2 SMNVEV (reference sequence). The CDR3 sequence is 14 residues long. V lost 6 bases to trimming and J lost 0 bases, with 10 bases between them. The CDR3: CASSSAGSTDTQYF. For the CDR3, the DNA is TGTGCCAGCAGCTCGGCAGGGAGCACAGATACGCAGTATTTT.

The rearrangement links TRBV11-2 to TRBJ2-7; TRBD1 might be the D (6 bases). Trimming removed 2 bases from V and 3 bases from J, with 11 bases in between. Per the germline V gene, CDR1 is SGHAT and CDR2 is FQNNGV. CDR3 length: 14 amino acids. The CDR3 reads CASSLQAGDYEQYF. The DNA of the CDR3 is TGTGCCAGCAGCTTACAGGCAGGGGACTACGAGCAGTACTTC.

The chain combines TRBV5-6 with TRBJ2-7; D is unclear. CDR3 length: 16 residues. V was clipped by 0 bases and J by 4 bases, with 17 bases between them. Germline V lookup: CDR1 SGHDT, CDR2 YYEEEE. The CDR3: CASSLEGRNGVYEQYF. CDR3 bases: TGTGCCAGCAGCTTGGAAGGTAGGAACGGAGTTTACGAGCAGTACTTC.

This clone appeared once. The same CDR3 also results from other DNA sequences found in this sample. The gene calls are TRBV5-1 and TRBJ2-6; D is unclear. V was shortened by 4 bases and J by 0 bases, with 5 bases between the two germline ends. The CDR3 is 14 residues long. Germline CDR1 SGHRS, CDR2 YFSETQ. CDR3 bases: TGCGCCAGCAGCCCATTCTCTGGGGCCAACGTCCTGACTTTC. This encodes CASSPFSGANVLTF. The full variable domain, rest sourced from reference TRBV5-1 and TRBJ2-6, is KAGVTQTPRYLIKTRGQQVTLSCSPISGHRSVSWYQQTPGQGLQFLFEYFSETQRNKGNFPGRFSGRQFSNSRSEMNVSTLELGDSALYLCASSPFSGANVLTFGAGSRLTVL.

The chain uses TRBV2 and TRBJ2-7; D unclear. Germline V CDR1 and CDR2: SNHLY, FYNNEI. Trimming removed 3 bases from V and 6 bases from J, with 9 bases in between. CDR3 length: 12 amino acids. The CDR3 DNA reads TGTGCCAGCAGTGAGCGGATAAGCGAGCAGTACTTC. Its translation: CASSERISEQYF.

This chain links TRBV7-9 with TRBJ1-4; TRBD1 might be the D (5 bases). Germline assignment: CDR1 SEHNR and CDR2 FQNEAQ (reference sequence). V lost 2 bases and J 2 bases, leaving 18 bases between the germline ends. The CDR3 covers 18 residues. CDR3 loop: CASSLSLGPGRTNEKLFF. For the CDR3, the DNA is TGTGCCAGCAGCTTAAGTTTGGGGCCAGGGCGGACTAATGAAAAACTGTTTTTT.